Below, 26 T cell receptor beta chains from the same sample are listed, as sequenced in a study of post-analysis software for immune sequencing data. No antigens are known for them. The study's findings and limits: Comparison of patients with controls showed about 5 TRBV segments more frequent in patients, TRBV5-6, TRBV5-1 and TRBV20-1 among them.

Every TCR beta cDNA library bore unique molecular identifiers. In TCRdb, the PCR reads were re-called with MiXCR into one record per CDR3 protein. The sample contains hundreds of thousands of distinct CDR3 sequences, 30% to 40% of which appear only once. Sequenced: blood. The receptors were sampled from a girl aged 2-15 years with multiple sclerosis.

The chain recombines TRBV7-9 with TRBJ2-7; no clear D. The CDR3 has 16 residues. The germline V and J ends were trimmed by 1 base and 2 bases, with 15 bases remaining between them. Looked up from germline, CDR1 is SEHNR and CDR2 is FQNEAQ (reference sequence). CDR3 sequence reads: CASSLGAGGSTYEQYF. The CDR3 DNA reads as TGTGCCAGCAGCTTAGGGGCCGGCGGCAGCACCTACGAGCAGTACTTC.

The V gene is TRBV20-1, the J gene TRBJ2-7; D may correspond to TRBD1 or TRBD2 (5 bases each). The germline CDR1 and CDR2 sequences are DFQATT and SNEGSKA (reference sequence). The CDR3 runs 12 residues. The V end lost 1 base, the J end lost 7 bases, and 11 bases lay between the germline ends. The CDR3 DNA reads TGCAGTGCTAGAGGGGGCCCGGGGGAGCAGTACTTC. It encodes CSARGGPGEQYF.

This chain joins TRBV7-9 and TRBJ1-2; D is possibly TRBD1 (5 bases). V was pared by 1 base and J by 8 bases, with 14 bases between. The CDR3 is made up of 14 amino acids. The germline CDR1 and CDR2 sequences are SEHNR and FQNEAQ (reference sequence). CDR3 residues: CASSLESDSPGYTF. CDR3 coding DNA: TGTGCCAGCAGCTTAGAATCCGACAGCCCAGGCTACACCTTC.

This clonotype has only a few counts. The gene calls are TRBV6-5 and TRBJ2-1; TRBD2 matches at 9 bases. The length of the CDR3 is 13 residues. J gave up 13 bases and V 5 bases, and 9 bases lay outside the gene matches. Germline V gene sequence: CDR1 MNHEY, CDR2 SVGAGI. The CDR3 protein is CASSQGLASRQFF. The DNA of the CDR3 is TGTGCCAGCAGTCAGGGACTAGCCTCCCGACAGTTCTTC.

The J gene is TRBJ2-3, the V gene TRBV2, with a weak D call TRBD1 (5 bases). V lost 5 bases to trimming and J lost 5 bases, with 8 bases between them. CDR1 and CDR2 from the germline V gene are SNHLY and FYNNEI. This CDR3 contains 12 residues. This CDR3 reads CASSQGGDTQYF. DNA for the CDR3: TGTGCCAGCAGTCAGGGTGGAGATACGCAGTATTTT.

The chain uses TRBV12-3 or TRBV12-4 and TRBJ1-2, with D possibly being TRBD1 (6 bases). Trimming stripped 1 base from V and 3 bases from J, with 15 bases between. The CDR3 length is 16 residues. CDR3 protein: CASSLGNMPGDYGYTF. For the CDR3, the DNA is TGTGCCAGCAGTTTAGGAAATATGCCAGGGGACTATGGCTACACCTTC.

The chain has TRBV12-3 or TRBV12-4 and TRBJ2-7, with TRBD2 as a possible D gene (6 bases). V was cut by 0 bases and J by 0 bases, with 9 bases left in between. There are 15 residues in the CDR3. CDR3 residues: CASSLARDSSYEQYF. The CDR3 DNA sequence: TGTGCCAGCAGTTTAGCGCGGGACTCCTCCTACGAGCAGTACTTC.

The chain is built from TRBV5-6 and TRBJ2-1; a weak D match, TRBD1 (6 bases). CDR3 length: 16 amino acids. Germline V lookup: CDR1 SGHDT, CDR2 YYEEEE. Trimming took off 3 bases at V and 12 bases at J, with 25 bases between the two ends. The CDR3 DNA is TGTGCCAGCAGCTCCATAATAAAAACACAGGGTAAAGGGCAGTTCTTC. It translates to CASSSIIKTQGKGQFF.

The chain links TRBV10-3 to TRBJ2-1; D may correspond to TRBD1 or TRBD2 (5 bases each). V lost 10 bases to trimming and J lost 3 bases, with 13 bases between them. Germline assignment: CDR1 ENHRY and CDR2 SYGVKD. This CDR3 is 13 amino acids long. CDR3 amino acids: CATSRGDYNEQFF. Here the CDR3 DNA reads TGTGCCACCAGCCGAGGGGACTACAATGAGCAGTTCTTC.

In its sample, this clonotype was seen once. The V call is TRBV7-9, the J call TRBJ2-3, with 14 bases fitting TRBD2. Germline CDR1 and CDR2: SEHNR and FQNEAQ (reference sequence). V lost 1 base to trimming and J lost 3 bases; unmatched junction nucleotides: 3. This CDR3 contains 17 residues. This CDR3 is CASSLGGLAGETDTQYF. CDR3 coding DNA: TGTGCCAGCAGCTTAGGGGGACTAGCGGGAGAGACAGATACGCAGTATTTT.

V usage is TRBV20-1 and J usage is TRBJ1-5, with 7 bases that match TRBD1. Germline lookup yields CDR1 DFQATT and CDR2 SNEGSKA (reference sequence). This CDR3 contains 18 residues. V gave up 6 bases and J gave up 1 base; unmatched junction bases: 18. DNA of the CDR3: TGCAGTGCGAGCCGACCGGGACAGTGGGACGGGAGCAATCAGCCCCAGCATTTT. It encodes CSASRPGQWDGSNQPQHF.

The chain carries TRBV7-3 and TRBJ2-1; D gene unclear. Germline V gene data show CDR1 as SGHTA and CDR2 as FQGTGA. Trimming took 5 bases from V and 7 from J, leaving 6 bases between them. The CDR3 is made up of 11 amino acids. The CDR3 spells CASSLQNEQFF. CDR3 nucleotide sequence: TGTGCCAGCAGCCTCCAGAATGAGCAGTTCTTC.

V is TRBV27 and J is TRBJ1-1; D is unresolved. Germline V CDR1 and CDR2: MNHEY, SMNVEV (reference sequence). V lost 2 bases, J lost 5 bases, and 9 bases lay in between. The CDR3 runs 13 residues. CDR3 in amino acids: CASSLSTGTEAFF. The CDR3 nucleotides read TGTGCCAGCAGTTTAAGTACTGGGACTGAAGCTTTCTTT.

This chain uses TRBV28 with TRBJ2-7; weak D call: TRBD1 (5 bases). With the DNA end fitting TRBJ2-4 better, the J assignment may be wrong. Germline assignment: CDR1 MDHEN and CDR2 SYDVKM. The CDR3 consists of 13 residues. DNA for the CDR3: TGTGCCAGCAACCCTGGGGCCTTCAACATTCAGTACTTC. Its translation is CASNPGAFNIQYF.

This clonotype was detected many times. This chain uses TRBV5-5 with TRBJ1-2; 10 bases are shared with TRBD1. V lost 0 bases to trimming and J lost 4 bases; unmatched junction nucleotides: 9. Germline V gene sequence: CDR1 SGHKS, CDR2 YYEKEE (reference sequence). CDR3 length: 17 amino acids. The CDR3 DNA sequence: TGTGCCAGCAGCTTGGTAGGGACAGGGGTTGTTGGCTATGGCTACACCTTC. Its protein is CASSLVGTGVVGYGYTF.

The chain combines TRBV5-1 with TRBJ2-5, with TRBD1 matching 8 bases. The CDR3 consists of 14 residues. The junction had 3 bases not matched to a gene; V was cut back by 2 bases and J by 3 bases. Per germline, CDR1 SGHRS and CDR2 YFSETQ. This CDR3 reads CASSFQGAEETQYF. In DNA, the CDR3 is TGCGCCAGCAGCTTTCAGGGGGCCGAAGAGACCCAGTACTTC.

The V call is TRBV4-3, the J call TRBJ1-2, with TRBD1 identical over 7 bases. The CDR3 is 14 residues long. V shed 4 bases and J 7 bases; nucleotides not matched to a gene: 9. Germline V gene data show CDR1 as LGHNA and CDR2 as YSLEER. CDR3: CASSRGQSSSGYTF. CDR3 in DNA: TGCGCCAGCAGCCGGGGACAGTCCTCCTCTGGCTACACCTTC.

This rearrangement joins TRBV3-1 to TRBJ2-5; no clear D. The DNA end is a closer match to TRBJ2-7, so the J assignment may be wrong. CDR1 is LGHDT and CDR2 is YNNKEL in the germline V gene (reference sequence). The CDR3 length is 14 residues. CDR3 sequence (DNA): TGTGCCAGCAGCCTTCCCGGGCCTACATACGAGCAGTACTTC. Translated: CASSLPGPTYEQYF.

This sequence joins TRBV7-6 and TRBJ2-1; 8 positions agree with TRBD2. There are 16 residues in the CDR3. Trimming removed 2 bases from V and 5 bases from J; junction bases left unmatched: 8. Per germline, CDR1 SGHVS and CDR2 FNYEAQ. CDR3: CASSLPRVAGHNEQFF. CDR3 coding DNA: TGTGCCAGCAGCTTACCCAGGGTAGCGGGGCACAATGAGCAGTTCTTC.

The V and J genes are TRBV7-3 and TRBJ2-7, with 9 bases lining up with TRBD2. V shed 5 bases, J shed 3 bases, and the junction held 5 bases outside the gene matches. CDR1 and CDR2 from the germline V gene are SGHTA and FQGTGA. This CDR3 contains 14 residues. The CDR3 loop reads CASSQLAGNYEQYF. The CDR3 region has the DNA TGTGCCAGCAGCCAGCTAGCGGGGAACTACGAGCAGTACTTC.

CDR3 nucleotide sequence: TGTGCCAGCAGTTACGCGCTAGCGGGGGGGCGGGAGACCCAGTACTTC. It specifies CASSYALAGGRETQYF. This sequence joins TRBV6-5 and TRBJ2-5, with 12 bases fitting TRBD2. The trim removed 2 bases at V and 5 bases at J, leaving 6 bases unmatched. The germline V gene has CDR1 MNHEY and CDR2 SVGAGI. This CDR3 contains 16 residues.

J is TRBJ2-1 and V is TRBV9; a weak D match, TRBD2 (6 bases). V lost 2 bases, J lost 1 base, and 13 bases lay in between. Germline assignment: CDR1 SGDLS and CDR2 YYNGEE. The CDR3 consists of 16 residues. In DNA form, the CDR3 reads TGTGCCAGCAGCGTTGGAGGACGGGGGTCCTACAATGAGCAGTTCTTC. Amino acid sequence: CASSVGGRGSYNEQFF.

The table lists this clonotype with a few counts. The chain recombines TRBV9 with TRBJ1-1; D is uncertain. The CDR3 has 13 amino acids. Per the germline V gene, CDR1 is SGDLS and CDR2 is YYNGEE. V lost 0 bases, J lost 6 bases, and 9 bases lay in between. The CDR3 loop is CASSVEGFAEAFF. Here the CDR3 DNA reads TGTGCCAGCAGCGTAGAGGGCTTCGCTGAAGCTTTCTTT.

The chain couples TRBV12-3 or TRBV12-4 to TRBJ2-5, with a weak D call TRBD1 (6 bases). The J call is uncertain, as TRBJ2-4 better fits the DNA end. There are 14 residues in the CDR3. This CDR3 is CASSHSGQGNIQYF. DNA for the CDR3: TGTGCCAGCAGTCACTCGGGACAAGGGAACATTCAGTACTTC.

The chain joins TRBV29-1 to TRBJ1-2, with TRBD1 matching over 8 bases. CDR3 size: 14 residues. Germline trimming cut 3 bases from V and 6 bases from J; bases unmatched to any gene: 9. CDR1 and CDR2 (germline): SQVTM, ANQGSEA. CDR3 sequence (DNA): TGCAGCGTTGACCTAAGGACAGGGAGGGATGGCTACACCTTC. Its protein is CSVDLRTGRDGYTF.

This clonotype showed up just a few times. The chain combines TRBV3-1 with TRBJ2-5, with 11 nucleotides matching TRBD2. The junction had 8 bases not matched to a gene; V was cut back by 5 bases and J by 6 bases. Germline values: CDR1 LGHDT, CDR2 YNNKEL (reference sequence). The CDR3 spans 15 residues. CDR3 DNA sequence: TGTGCCAGCAGCGACGGGACTAGCGGTACGCAGACCCAGTACTTC. As protein: CASSDGTSGTQTQYF.